One sample yielded the 4 T cell receptor beta chains listed below, sequenced in a study of blood T cell repertoires in COVID-19. Using immunoSEQ multiplex PCR, the repertoire was profiled, and TCRdb retains in-frame clones only, with some absent. The table has hundreds of thousands of clones, about 90% seen once. The material sequenced was peripheral blood. All receptors derive from a man aged 60 to 69 with COVID-19, enrolled during active disease.

The chain recombines TRBV7-6 with TRBJ2-2; weak D call: TRBD1 (6 bases). Germline CDR1 is SGHVS and CDR2 is FNYEAQ. The V and J ends lost 6 bases and 2 bases respectively, with 16 bases between them. CDR3 length: 16 residues. The CDR3 protein is CASSLTGSGNTGELFF. The CDR3 DNA sequence: TGTGCCAGCAGTCTCACAGGGTCCGGAAACACCGGGGAGCTGTTTTTT. Drawing the rest from reference TRBV7-6 and TRBJ2-2, the complete variable domain is GAGVSQSPRYKVTKRGQDVALRCDPISGHVSLYWYRQALGQGPEFLTYFNYEAQQDKSGLPNDRFSAERPEGSISTLTIQRTEQRDSAMYRCASSLTGSGNTGELFFGEGSRLTVL.

The chain recombines TRBV24-1 with TRBJ2-1; D may be TRBD1 (6 bases). The CDR3 contains 13 residues. With 8 bases removed from V and 8 bases from J, the gap between germline ends came to 15 bases. Germline V gene data show CDR1 as KGHDR and CDR2 as SFDVKD. The DNA of the CDR3 is TGTGCCACCACTGGGCAGGGGTCCCATGAGCAGTTCTTC. Protein sequence: CATTGQGSHEQFF.

This clone was seen a few times. The gene calls are TRBV19 and TRBJ2-7; TRBD2 might be the D (6 bases). Trimming cost V 5 bases and J 7 bases, with 21 bases left between them. Germline CDR1 reads LNHDA; CDR2 reads SQIVND (reference sequence). This CDR3 region has 15 residues. The CDR3 here is CASSPHAPSAGEQYF. The CDR3 coding sequence is TGTGCCAGTAGTCCCCATGCTCCCTCCGCGGGAGAGCAGTACTTC. Full variable domain (missing parts from reference TRBV19 and TRBJ2-7): DGGITQSPKYLFRKEGQNVTLSCEQNLNHDAMYWYRQDPGQGLRLIYYSQIVNDFQKGDIAEGYSVSREKKESFPLTVTSAQKNPTAFYLCASSPHAPSAGEQYFGPGTRLTVT.

Notes on this clone: This sample includes further DNA sequences coding for the same CDR3. The V and J genes are TRBV9 and TRBJ2-1; no definite D call. Per germline, CDR1 SGDLS and CDR2 YYNGEE. Trimming left V 0 bases short and J 4 bases short, with 5 bases between. The CDR3 sequence is 13 residues long. The CDR3: CASSVAGYNEQFF. The CDR3 DNA reads TGTGCCAGCAGCGTAGCAGGTTACAATGAGCAGTTCTTC.